The clone carrying this TCR beta chain was detected many times. The antigen is not known. Germline loops: CDR1 LGHDT, CDR2 YNNKEL (reference sequence). There are 18 residues in the CDR3. V lost 3 bases and J lost 2; bases outside the gene matches: 12. The data were taken from a study of T-cell reconstitution after alpha-beta-depleted transplantation in children. Unique molecular identifiers featured in how the TCRbeta library was prepared. TCRdb analysed the PCR reads with MiXCR anew, one entry per CDR3 protein. The sample has 220,000 or so distinct CDR3 sequences; around 8% are singletons. Study findings and constraints: Diversity and T-cell counts at one year after transplant derived mostly from new T cells.

The chain uses TRBV3-1 and TRBJ2-4, with 8 nucleotides matching TRBD1. The sequencing here drew on PBMCs, mostly from graft donor cells, taken 180 days after TCRalphabeta/CD19-depleted stem cell transplant. This TCR derives from a male patient younger than 18 who had a stem cell transplant for acute lymphoblastic leukemia, so the T cells may come from the graft donor. CDR3 amino acids: CASSQDDRGAVTKNIQYF. For the CDR3, the DNA is TGTGCCAGCAGCCAGGATGACAGGGGAGCGGTGACCAAAAACATTCAGTACTTC.